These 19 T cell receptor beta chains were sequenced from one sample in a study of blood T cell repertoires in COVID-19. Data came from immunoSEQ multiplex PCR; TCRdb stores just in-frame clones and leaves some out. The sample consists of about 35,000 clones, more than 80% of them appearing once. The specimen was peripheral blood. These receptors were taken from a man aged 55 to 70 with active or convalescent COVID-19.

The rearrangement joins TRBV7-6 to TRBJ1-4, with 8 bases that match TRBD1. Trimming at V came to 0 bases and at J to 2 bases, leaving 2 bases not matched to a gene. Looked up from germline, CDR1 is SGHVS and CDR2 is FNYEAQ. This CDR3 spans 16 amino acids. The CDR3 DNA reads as TGTGCCAGCAGCTTAGCTAGGACAGGGACTAATGAAAAACTGTTTTTT. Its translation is CASSLARTGTNEKLFF.

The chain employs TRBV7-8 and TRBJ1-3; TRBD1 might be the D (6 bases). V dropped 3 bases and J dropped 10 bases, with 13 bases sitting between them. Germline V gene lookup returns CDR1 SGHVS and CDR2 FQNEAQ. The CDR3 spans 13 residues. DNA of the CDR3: TGTGCCAGCAGCTTTAGACAGGCAGGGACCATATATTTT. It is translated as CASSFRQAGTIYF.

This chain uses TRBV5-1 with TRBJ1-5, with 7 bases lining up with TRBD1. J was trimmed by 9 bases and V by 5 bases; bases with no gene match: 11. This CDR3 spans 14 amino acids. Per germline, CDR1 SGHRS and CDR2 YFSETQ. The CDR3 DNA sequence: TGCGCCAGCAGTCAGGGGGGACCCCCGGGGCCCCAGCATTTT. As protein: CASSQGGPPGPQHF.

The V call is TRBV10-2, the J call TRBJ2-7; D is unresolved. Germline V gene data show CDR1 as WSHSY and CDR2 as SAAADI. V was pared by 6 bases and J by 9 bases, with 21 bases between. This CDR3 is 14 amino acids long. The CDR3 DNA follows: TGCGCCAGCAGGGCAGAGGCGATTAGTTCCGCGCAGTACGTC. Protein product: CASRAEAISSAQYV.

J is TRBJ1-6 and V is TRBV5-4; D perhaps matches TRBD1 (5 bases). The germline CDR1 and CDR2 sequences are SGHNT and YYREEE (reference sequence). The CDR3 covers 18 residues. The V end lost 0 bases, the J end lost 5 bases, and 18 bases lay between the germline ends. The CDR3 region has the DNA TGTGCCAGCAGCTTGGACGGTCGCGGAGGGGAGCATAATTCACCCCTCCACTTT. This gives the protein CASSLDGRGGEHNSPLHF.

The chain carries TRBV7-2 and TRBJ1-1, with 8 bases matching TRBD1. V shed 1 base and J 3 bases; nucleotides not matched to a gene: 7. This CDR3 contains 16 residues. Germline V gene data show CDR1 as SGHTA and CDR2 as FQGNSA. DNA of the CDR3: TGTGCCAGCAGCTTAGGTGACAGGGGATGGGACACTGAAGCTTTCTTT. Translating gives CASSLGDRGWDTEAFF.

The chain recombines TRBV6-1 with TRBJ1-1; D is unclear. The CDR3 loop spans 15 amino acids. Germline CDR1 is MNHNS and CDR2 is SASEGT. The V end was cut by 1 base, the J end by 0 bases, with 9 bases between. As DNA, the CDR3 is TGTGCCAGCAGTGAAGGGTTCAGGTTGAACACTGAAGCTTTCTTT. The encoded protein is CASSEGFRLNTEAFF.

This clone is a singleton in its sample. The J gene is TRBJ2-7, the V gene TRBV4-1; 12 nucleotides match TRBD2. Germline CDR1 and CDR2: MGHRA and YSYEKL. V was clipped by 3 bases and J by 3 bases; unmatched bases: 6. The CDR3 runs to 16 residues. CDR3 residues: CASSQQLAGGVYEQYV. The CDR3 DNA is TGCGCCAGCAGCCAGCAACTAGCGGGGGGAGTCTACGAGCAGTACGTC.

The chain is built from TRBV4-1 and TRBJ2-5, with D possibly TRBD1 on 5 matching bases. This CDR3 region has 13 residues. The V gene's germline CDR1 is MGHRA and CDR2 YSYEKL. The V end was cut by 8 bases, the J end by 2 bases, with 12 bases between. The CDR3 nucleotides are TGCGCCAGCGGAGACAGTTTACAAGAGACCCAGTACTTC. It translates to CASGDSLQETQYF.

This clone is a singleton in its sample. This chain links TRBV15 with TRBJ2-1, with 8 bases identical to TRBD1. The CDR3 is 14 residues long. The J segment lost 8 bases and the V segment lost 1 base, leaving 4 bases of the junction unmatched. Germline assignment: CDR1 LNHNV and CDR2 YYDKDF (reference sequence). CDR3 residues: CATSRGAQGDEQFF. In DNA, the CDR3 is TGTGCCACCAGCAGAGGAGCACAGGGGGATGAGCAGTTCTTC.

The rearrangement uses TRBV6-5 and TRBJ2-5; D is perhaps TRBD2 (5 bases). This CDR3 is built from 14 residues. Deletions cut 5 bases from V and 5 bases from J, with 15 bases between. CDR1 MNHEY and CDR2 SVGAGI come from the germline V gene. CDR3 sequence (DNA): TGTGCCAGCAGTCCCCGAGGGTCAACCGAGACCCAGTACTTC. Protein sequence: CASSPRGSTETQYF.

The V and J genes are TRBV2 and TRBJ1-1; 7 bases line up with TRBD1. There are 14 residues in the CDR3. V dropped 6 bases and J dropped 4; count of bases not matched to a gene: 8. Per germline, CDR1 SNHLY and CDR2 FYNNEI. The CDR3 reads CASSSYQGGTEAFF. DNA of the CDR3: TGTGCCAGCAGCTCCTATCAGGGGGGCACTGAAGCTTTCTTT.

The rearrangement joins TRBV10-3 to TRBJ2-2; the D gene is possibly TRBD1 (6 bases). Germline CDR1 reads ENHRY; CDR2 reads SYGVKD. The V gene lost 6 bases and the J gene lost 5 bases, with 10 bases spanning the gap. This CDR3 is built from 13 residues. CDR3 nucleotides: TGTGCCATCAGCCGAGGGGGAACCGGGGAGCTGTTTTTT. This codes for CAISRGGTGELFF.

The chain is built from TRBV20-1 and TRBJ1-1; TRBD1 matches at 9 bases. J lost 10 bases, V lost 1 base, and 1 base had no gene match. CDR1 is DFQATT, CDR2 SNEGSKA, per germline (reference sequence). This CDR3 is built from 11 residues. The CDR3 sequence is CSARGQGGAFF. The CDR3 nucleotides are TGCAGTGCTAGAGGACAGGGGGGAGCTTTCTTT.

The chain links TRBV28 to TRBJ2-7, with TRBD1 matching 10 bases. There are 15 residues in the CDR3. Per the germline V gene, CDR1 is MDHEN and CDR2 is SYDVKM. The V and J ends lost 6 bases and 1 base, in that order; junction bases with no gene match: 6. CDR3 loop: CASSRGQGISYEQYV. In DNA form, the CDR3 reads TGTGCCAGCAGCCGGGGACAGGGGATATCCTACGAGCAGTACGTC.

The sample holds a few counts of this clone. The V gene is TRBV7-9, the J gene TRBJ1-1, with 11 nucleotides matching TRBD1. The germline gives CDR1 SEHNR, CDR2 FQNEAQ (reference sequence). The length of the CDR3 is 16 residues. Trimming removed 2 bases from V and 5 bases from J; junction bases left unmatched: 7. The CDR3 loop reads CASSLYGQGAWTEAFF. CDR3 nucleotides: TGTGCCAGCAGCTTATACGGACAGGGGGCTTGGACTGAAGCTTTCTTT.

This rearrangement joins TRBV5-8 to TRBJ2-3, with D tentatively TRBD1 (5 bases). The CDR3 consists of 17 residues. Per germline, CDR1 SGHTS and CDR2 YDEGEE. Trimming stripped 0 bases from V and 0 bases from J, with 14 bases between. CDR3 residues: CASSLGSFAGSTDTQYF. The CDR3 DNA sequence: TGTGCCAGCAGCTTGGGCTCTTTTGCAGGGAGCACAGATACGCAGTATTTT.

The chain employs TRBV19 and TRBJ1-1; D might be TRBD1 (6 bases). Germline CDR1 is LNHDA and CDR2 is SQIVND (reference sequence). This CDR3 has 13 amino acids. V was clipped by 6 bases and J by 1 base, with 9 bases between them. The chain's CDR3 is CASSGQTNTEAFF. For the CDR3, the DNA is TGTGCCAGTAGCGGACAGACGAACACTGAAGCTTTCTTT.

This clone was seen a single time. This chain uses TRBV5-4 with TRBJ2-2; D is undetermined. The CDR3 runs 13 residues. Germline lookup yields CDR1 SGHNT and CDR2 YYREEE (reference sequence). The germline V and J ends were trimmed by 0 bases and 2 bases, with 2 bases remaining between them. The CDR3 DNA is TGTGCCAGCAGCTTGGCAAACACCGGGGAGCTGTTTTTT. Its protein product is CASSLANTGELFF.